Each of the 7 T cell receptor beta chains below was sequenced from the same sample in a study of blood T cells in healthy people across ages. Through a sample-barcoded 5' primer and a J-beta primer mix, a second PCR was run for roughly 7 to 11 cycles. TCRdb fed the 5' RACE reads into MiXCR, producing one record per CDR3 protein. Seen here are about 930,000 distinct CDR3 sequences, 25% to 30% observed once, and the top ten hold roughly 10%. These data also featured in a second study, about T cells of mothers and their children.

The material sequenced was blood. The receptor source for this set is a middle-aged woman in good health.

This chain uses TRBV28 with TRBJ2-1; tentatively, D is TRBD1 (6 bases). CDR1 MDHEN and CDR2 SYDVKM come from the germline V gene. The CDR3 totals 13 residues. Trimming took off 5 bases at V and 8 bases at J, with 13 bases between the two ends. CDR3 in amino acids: CASSPQGRDEQFF. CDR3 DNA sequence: TGTGCCAGCAGTCCACAGGGTCGTGATGAGCAGTTCTTC.

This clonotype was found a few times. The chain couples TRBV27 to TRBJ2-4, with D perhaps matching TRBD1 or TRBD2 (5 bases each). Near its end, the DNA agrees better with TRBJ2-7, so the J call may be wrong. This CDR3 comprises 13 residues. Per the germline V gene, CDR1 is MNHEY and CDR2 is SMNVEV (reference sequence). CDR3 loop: CASSLGDPCEQYF. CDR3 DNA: TGTGCCAGCAGTTTAGGGGACCCATGCGAGCAGTACTTC.

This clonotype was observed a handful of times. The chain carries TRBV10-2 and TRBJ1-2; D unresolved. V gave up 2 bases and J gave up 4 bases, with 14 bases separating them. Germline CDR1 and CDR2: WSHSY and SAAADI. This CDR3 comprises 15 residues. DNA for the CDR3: TGCGCCAGCAGTGAGGGGCAGCTTGGTGGCTATGGCTACACCTTC. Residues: CASSEGQLGGYGYTF.

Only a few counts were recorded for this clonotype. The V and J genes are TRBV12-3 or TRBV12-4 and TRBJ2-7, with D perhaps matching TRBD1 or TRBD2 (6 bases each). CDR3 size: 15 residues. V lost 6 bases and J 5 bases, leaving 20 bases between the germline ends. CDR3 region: CASSLGVGGYDEQYF. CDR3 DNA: TGTGCCAGCAGCCTTGGTGTGGGGGGCTACGACGAGCAGTACTTC.

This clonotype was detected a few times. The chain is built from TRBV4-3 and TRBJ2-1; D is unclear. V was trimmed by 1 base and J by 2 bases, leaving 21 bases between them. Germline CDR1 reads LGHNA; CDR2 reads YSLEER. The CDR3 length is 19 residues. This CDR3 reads CASSQGPRRARRPYNEQFF. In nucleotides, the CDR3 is TGCGCCAGCAGCCAAGGCCCGAGGAGAGCTCGAAGACCCTACAATGAGCAGTTCTTC.

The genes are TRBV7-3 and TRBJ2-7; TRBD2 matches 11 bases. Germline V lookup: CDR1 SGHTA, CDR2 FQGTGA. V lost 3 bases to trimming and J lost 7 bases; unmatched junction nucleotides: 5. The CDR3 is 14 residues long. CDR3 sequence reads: CASSFSGGDGEQYF. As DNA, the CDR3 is TGTGCCAGCAGCTTTAGCGGGGGGGATGGAGAGCAGTACTTC.

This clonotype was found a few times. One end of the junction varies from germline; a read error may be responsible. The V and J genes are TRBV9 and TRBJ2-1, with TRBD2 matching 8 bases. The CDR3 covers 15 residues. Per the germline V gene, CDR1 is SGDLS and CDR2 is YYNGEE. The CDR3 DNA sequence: TGTGCCAGCAGCGCCCCGGGACTAGAACGCAATGGGCAGTTCTTC. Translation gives CASSAPGLERNGQFF. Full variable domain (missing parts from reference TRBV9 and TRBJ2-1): DSGVTQTPKHLITATGQRVTLRCSPRSGDLSVYWYQQSLDQGLQFLIQYYNGEERAKGNILERFSAQQFPDLHSELNLSSLELGDSALYFCASSAPGLERNGQFFGPGTRLTVL.